This TCR beta chain was captured in a study of CXCR3-negative and CXCR3-positive naive CD8 T cells. Study-wide context: Roughly 135 million TRB reads were obtained overall (about 1.5 +/- 0.3 million per library). General study findings and limits: The authors found comparable surface CD5 between naive subsets and inferred TCR strength from TRB CDR3 properties. Naive CXCR3-positive and CXCR3-negative cells shared similar TRBV-TRBJ usage, unlike memory cells. A higher hydrophobicity marked the TRB CDR3s of CXCR3-positive naive cells versus CXCR3-negative naive cells.

To note about this clonotype: Its antigen remains unidentified.

The study made its TRB cDNA libraries by 5' RACE, adding UMI labels. Each CDR3 protein gets one entry in TCRdb, which reprocessed the 5' RACE reads and gives no DNA. The sample totals 90,000 to 150,000 distinct CDR3 sequences. Germline CDR1 reads SGHVS; CDR2 reads FQNEAQ. The CDR3 spans 17 residues. The sequenced material came from naive CXCR3+ CD8+ T cells from blood. The subset: CD45RO-CCR7+CD27+CD95- naive CD8+ T cells expressing CXCR3 (TNR3+). The receptor was derived from a human donor in good health. Some clones in this sample may be carry-over from other donors' samples. The V gene is TRBV7-8, the J gene TRBJ2-7; the D call from TCRdb, TRBD2, cannot be confirmed without DNA. Here the CDR3 reads CASSHPTLSGGDHEQYF.